The next 27 T cell receptor beta chains were all read from a single sample in a study of blood T cells in healthy people across ages. For the second PCR, which ran for about 7 to 11 cycles, a sample-barcoded 5' primer and a J-beta primer mix were used. TCRdb re-derived calls from the 5' RACE reads in MiXCR, one entry per CDR3 protein. The data hold some 1.8 million distinct CDR3 sequences, with about two fifths observed a single time. Sequenced: blood. The source of these receptors is a human donor in good health.

The rearrangement joins TRBV28 to TRBJ1-1; D is uncertain. The length of the CDR3 is 16 residues. Germline CDR1 is MDHEN and CDR2 is SYDVKM. The V end lost 5 bases, the J end lost 2 bases, and 18 bases lay between the germline ends. The chain's CDR3 is CASSPFPTGFNTEAFF. The CDR3 coding sequence is TGTGCCAGCAGTCCATTCCCGACGGGTTTTAACACTGAAGCTTTCTTT.

In the case of this clonotype: A read error may be the cause here, since a much bigger clone is one base away. The chain joins TRBV7-6 to TRBJ2-3; the D gene is possibly TRBD2 (5 bases). The CDR3 contains 15 residues. Germline V gene data show CDR1 as SGHVS and CDR2 as FNYEAQ. The CDR3 DNA reads TGTGCCAGCAGCTTAGAGGCCGGGGTCACAGATGCGCAGTATTTT. Translation gives CASSLEAGVTDAQYF.

This clonotype was seen a few times. The chain is built from TRBV6-2 or TRBV6-3 and TRBJ2-7, with TRBD1 matching over 10 bases. The trim removed 2 bases at V and 0 bases at J, leaving 10 bases unmatched. CDR1 and CDR2 from the germline V gene are MNHEY and SVGEGT. The CDR3 totals 18 residues. The CDR3 spells CASSYPLTGTGDSYEQYF. CDR3 nucleotides: TGTGCCAGCAGTTACCCTCTCACCGGGACAGGGGACTCCTACGAGCAGTACTTC.

This rearrangement joins TRBV4-3 to TRBJ2-4; D possibly corresponds to TRBD2 (5 bases). The germline V gene encodes CDR1 LGHNA and CDR2 YSLEER. This CDR3 region has 14 residues. Trimming pared 6 bases from V and 1 base from J, leaving 10 bases between. CDR3 DNA: TGCGCCAGCAGGGGGAGTAAGGCCAAAAACATTCAGTACTTC. Amino acid sequence: CASRGSKAKNIQYF.

The chain carries TRBV4-1 and TRBJ1-2, with TRBD1 as a possible D gene (5 bases). The ends were cut back, 2 bases at V and 8 bases at J, with 15 bases in the middle. CDR3 size: 14 residues. The germline gives CDR1 MGHRA, CDR2 YSYEKL. CDR3 in amino acids: CASSQPWDGGGYTF. CDR3 nucleotide sequence: TGCGCCAGCAGCCAACCATGGGACGGCGGGGGCTACACCTTC.

This clonotype was recorded many times. V usage is TRBV29-1 and J usage is TRBJ2-3; D is possibly TRBD1 (5 bases). The germline V gene encodes CDR1 SQVTM and CDR2 ANQGSEA. The CDR3 has 14 amino acids. V was shortened by 3 bases and J by 6 bases, with 16 bases between the two germline ends. The CDR3 nucleotides are TGCAGCGTTGAGGAGCCAGGGAAGCCCGATACGCAGTATTTT. Its translation is CSVEEPGKPDTQYF.

The chain links TRBV6-6 to TRBJ1-4, with D perhaps TRBD1 (5 bases). Germline assignment: CDR1 MNHNY and CDR2 SVGAGI (reference sequence). This CDR3 region has 17 residues. V was pared by 6 bases and J by 7 bases, with 24 bases between. CDR3 nucleotides: TGTGCCAGCAGGAGCCGGGACCCATTCCGGGCGAGTGAAAAACTGTTTTTT. Its protein is CASRSRDPFRASEKLFF.

A remark on this clonotype: At one of its ends the junction is not consistent with the germline gene, which may arise from a read error. This rearrangement joins TRBV3-1 to TRBJ1-2; TRBD1 agrees at 9 bases. The CDR3 covers 15 residues. CDR1 is LGHDT, CDR2 YNNKEL, per germline (reference sequence). The CDR3 loop is CASRQVGTGHYGYTF. In DNA, the CDR3 is TGTGCCAGCAGGCAAGTGGGGACAGGGCACTATGGCTACACCTTC. The variable domain in full, completed from reference TRBV3-1 and TRBJ1-2, reads DTAVSQTPKYLVTQMGNDKSIKCEQNLGHDTMYWYKQDSKKFLKIMFSYNNKELIINETVPNRFSPKSPDKAHLNLHINSLELGDSAVYFCASRQVGTGHYGYTFGSGTRLTVV.

This clonotype was seen ten or more times. CDR3 bases: TGTGCCAGCAGTTACTCGAGGGGATCCACAGATACGCAGTATTTT. Translated, it gives CASSYSRGSTDTQYF. The rearrangement links TRBV6-5 to TRBJ2-3; D tentatively reads TRBD1 or TRBD2 (5 bases each). The CDR3 covers 15 residues. Germline-derived CDR1 and CDR2 are MNHEY and SVGAGI. Trimming cost V 0 bases and J 2 bases, with 9 bases left between them.

This clonotype has only a few counts. The chain has TRBV12-3 or TRBV12-4 and TRBJ1-2; D unclear. Trimming pared 4 bases from V and 0 bases from J, leaving 12 bases between. CDR3 length equals 15 residues. The CDR3, as DNA: TGTGCCAGCAGTTCCAACAGAGATCCTAACTATGGCTACACCTTC. Translation gives CASSSNRDPNYGYTF.

J is TRBJ1-2 and V is TRBV29-1, with no clear D. The CDR3 spans 14 residues. Germline-derived CDR1 and CDR2 are SQVTM and ANQGSEA. Trimming took off 4 bases at V and 3 bases at J, with 15 bases between the two ends. This CDR3 is CSVVAGQPHYGYTF. The CDR3 region has the DNA TGCAGCGTTGTTGCCGGGCAGCCCCACTATGGCTACACCTTC.

The chain is built from TRBV12-3 or TRBV12-4 and TRBJ2-3, with D unresolved. Trimming removed 3 bases from V and 6 bases from J, with 10 bases in between. This CDR3 contains 13 residues. Here the CDR3 DNA reads TGTGCCAGCAGTTTGCCCTACCCCGATACGCAGTATTTT. Protein: CASSLPYPDTQYF.

In this sample, this clonotype turned up a few times. This sequence joins TRBV10-3 and TRBJ2-5; D is perhaps TRBD1 (6 bases). Per the germline V gene, CDR1 is ENHRY and CDR2 is SYGVKD. Deletions cut 10 bases from V and 2 bases from J, with 17 bases between. The CDR3 runs to 14 residues. The CDR3 nucleotides are TGTGCCACCCAAACCCTGGACAGTCAAGAGACCCAGTACTTC. The encoded protein is CATQTLDSQETQYF.

The rearrangement joins TRBV6-2 or TRBV6-3 to TRBJ1-2; D might be TRBD1 (6 bases). V was pared by 10 bases and J by 5 bases, with 11 bases between. This CDR3 region has 11 residues. Germline V gene sequence: CDR1 MNHEY, CDR2 SVGEGT. CDR3 in DNA: TGTGCCACACAGGGAATATATGGCTACACCTTC. This gives the protein CATQGIYGYTF.

The chain couples TRBV7-2 to TRBJ1-5; no definite D call. This CDR3 is 13 amino acids long. V was pared by 1 base and J by 6 bases, with 7 bases between. Per the germline V gene, CDR1 is SGHTA and CDR2 is FQGNSA. CDR3 loop: CASSLGAIQPQHF. CDR3 bases: TGTGCCAGCAGCTTAGGGGCCATTCAGCCCCAGCATTTT.

The chain joins TRBV6-2 or TRBV6-3 to TRBJ2-3; D uncertain. CDR3 length: 14 residues. The germline V gene encodes CDR1 MNHEY and CDR2 SVGEGT. The germline V and J ends were trimmed by 5 bases and 2 bases, with 11 bases remaining between them. The CDR3 region has the DNA TGTGCCAGCAGTCCAGCCGGAATCACAGATACGCAGTATTTT. Its protein product is CASSPAGITDTQYF.

The chain has TRBV28 and TRBJ2-1; 9 bases fit TRBD2. CDR1 is MDHEN, CDR2 SYDVKM, per germline. This CDR3 has 15 residues. J gave up 6 bases and V 6 bases, and 9 bases lay outside the gene matches. CDR3 DNA: TGTGCCAGCAGCCCCCGAGCGGGGGGAGGCAATGAGCAGTTCTTC. This encodes CASSPRAGGGNEQFF.

The chain is built from TRBV20-1 and TRBJ2-1; D not resolved. Trimming shortened V by 3 bases and J by 5 bases, and 8 bases separated the two germline ends. The CDR3 has 12 residues. Germline CDR1 DFQATT, CDR2 SNEGSKA (reference sequence). The CDR3 loop is CSASNPNNEQFF. DNA for the CDR3: TGCAGTGCTAGCAACCCAAACAATGAGCAGTTCTTC.

The chain couples TRBV4-3 to TRBJ1-1; D possibly corresponds to TRBD1 (5 bases). Germline V gene sequence: CDR1 LGHNA, CDR2 YSLEER. The length of the CDR3 is 15 residues. Between the trimmed V and J ends, which lost 1 base and 1 base, there was a span of 10 bases. The CDR3 is CASSQVEGENTEAFF. CDR3 nucleotides: TGCGCCAGCAGCCAAGTAGAAGGGGAGAACACTGAAGCTTTCTTT.

V is TRBV27 and J is TRBJ2-4; D is possibly TRBD2 (5 bases). Deletions cut 6 bases from V and 7 bases from J, with 10 bases between. The germline V gene encodes CDR1 MNHEY and CDR2 SMNVEV (reference sequence). The CDR3 has 12 amino acids. The CDR3 spells CASSGVGNIQYF. CDR3 nucleotide sequence: TGTGCCAGCAGCGGGGTCGGTAACATTCAGTACTTC.

This sequence joins TRBV29-1 and TRBJ2-1; 13 positions match TRBD2. The CDR3 has 13 residues. Germline V lookup: CDR1 SQVTM, CDR2 ANQGSEA. With V trimmed by 6 bases and J by 11 bases, 7 bases remained unmatched. CDR3 sequence reads: CSVAGLAGTKQFF. The DNA of the CDR3 is TGCAGCGTAGCGGGACTAGCGGGGACCAAGCAGTTCTTC.

The chain is built from TRBV20-1 and TRBJ2-5, with unresolved D. V lost 0 bases to trimming and J lost 4 bases, with 6 bases between them. CDR1 is DFQATT, CDR2 SNEGSKA, per germline (reference sequence). The CDR3 runs to 12 residues. The CDR3 DNA reads as TGCAGTGCTAGAGATGGCGCAGAGACCCAGTACTTC. Its protein product is CSARDGAETQYF.

This clonotype was picked up a small number of times. This chain uses TRBV13 with TRBJ2-5; no clear D gene. This CDR3 has 13 amino acids. Germline lookup yields CDR1 PRHDT and CDR2 FYEKMQ (reference sequence). Trimming pared 6 bases from V and 1 base from J, leaving 9 bases between. The CDR3 region has the DNA TGTGCCAGCAGATCCTCCCCCCAAGAGACCCAGTACTTC. It encodes CASRSSPQETQYF.

This clonotype was counted only a few times. The chain has TRBV27 and TRBJ2-4; tentatively, D is TRBD1 or TRBD2 (5 bases each). CDR1 MNHEY and CDR2 SMNVEV come from the germline V gene (reference sequence). Trimming took off 5 bases at V and 6 bases at J, with 17 bases between the two ends. The CDR3 spans 15 residues. CDR3 DNA: TGTGCCAGCAGTAAGCCTCATGGGGGAACAAACATTCAGTACTTC. This translates into CASSKPHGGTNIQYF.

The chain carries TRBV7-2 and TRBJ1-2; D not certain. V lost 5 bases, J lost 1 base, and 8 bases lay in between. CDR1 is SGHTA and CDR2 is FQGNSA in the germline V gene. CDR3 length equals 13 residues. The CDR3 is CASSGGYNYGYTF. DNA of the CDR3: TGTGCCAGCAGCGGAGGTTATAACTATGGCTACACCTTC.

V gene TRBV29-1 combines with J gene TRBJ2-1; the D is unclear. V gave up 3 bases and J gave up 0 bases, with 15 bases separating them. CDR3 length: 16 amino acids. Germline values: CDR1 SQVTM, CDR2 ANQGSEA. The CDR3 region is CSVDRSSRISYNEQFF. CDR3 bases: TGCAGCGTTGATAGGTCGAGTAGAATCTCCTACAATGAGCAGTTCTTC.

This clonotype has just a few counts. The chain joins TRBV20-1 to TRBJ2-1, with 7 bases matching TRBD1. V was clipped by 4 bases and J by 3 bases; unmatched bases: 3. The CDR3 extends over 13 amino acids. Germline assignment: CDR1 DFQATT and CDR2 SNEGSKA (reference sequence). The CDR3 bases are TGCAGTGCTAAGGGGGCCAACTACAATGAGCAGTTCTTC. This codes for CSAKGANYNEQFF.